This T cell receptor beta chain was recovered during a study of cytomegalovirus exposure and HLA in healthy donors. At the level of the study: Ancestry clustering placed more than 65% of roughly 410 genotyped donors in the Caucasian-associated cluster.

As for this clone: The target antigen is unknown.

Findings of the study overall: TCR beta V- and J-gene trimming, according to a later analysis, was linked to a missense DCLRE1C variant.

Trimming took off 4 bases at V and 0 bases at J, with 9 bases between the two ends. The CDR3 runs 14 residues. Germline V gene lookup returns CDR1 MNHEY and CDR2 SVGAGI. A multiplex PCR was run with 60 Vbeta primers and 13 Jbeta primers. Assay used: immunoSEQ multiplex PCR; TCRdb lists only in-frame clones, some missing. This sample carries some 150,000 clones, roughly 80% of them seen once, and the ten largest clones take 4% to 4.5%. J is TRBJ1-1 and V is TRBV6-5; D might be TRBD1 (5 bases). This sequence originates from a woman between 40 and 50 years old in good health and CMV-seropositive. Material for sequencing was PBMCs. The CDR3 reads CASSSGQMNTEAFF. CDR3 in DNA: TGTGCCAGCAGTTCCGGACAAATGAACACTGAAGCTTTCTTT.